The next 9 T cell receptor beta chains were all read from a single sample in a study of beta chain features in type 1 diabetes. As every portion of the isolated RNA was reverse transcribed, the sequencing read expressed TCRB transcripts. Libraries were prepared by immunoSEQ multiplex PCR; TCRdb keeps only in-frame clonotypes and omits some of them. The table has a few hundred thousand clones, about 26% seen once. Sample: central memory CD4+ T cells from blood. These receptors were obtained from a man between 25 and 39 years old in good health.

This clone has more than one count but fewer than ten. The J gene is TRBJ1-1, the V gene TRBV15; TRBD1 agrees at 9 bases. V shed 5 bases and J 2 bases; nucleotides not matched to a gene: 3. Germline V lookup: CDR1 LNHNV, CDR2 YYDKDF (reference sequence). CDR3 length: 14 amino acids. In DNA, the CDR3 is TGTGCCACCAGCTGGACAGGGGCTAACACTGAAGCTTTCTTT. Its translation: CATSWTGANTEAFF.

The chain recombines TRBV13 with TRBJ1-1, with D possibly TRBD1 on 5 matching bases. The V gene's germline CDR1 is PRHDT and CDR2 FYEKMQ (reference sequence). V gave up 3 bases and J gave up 11 bases, with 13 bases separating them. The CDR3 runs 12 residues. The CDR3 nucleotides read TGTGCCAGCAGCTTGCCCGCGGGGGAGGCTTTCTTT. This translates into CASSLPAGEAFF.

In this sample, this clone turned up a few times. The CDR3 DNA follows: TGTGCCAGCAGACTAGAGGCCTACGAGCAGTACTTC. It yields the protein CASRLEAYEQYF. This chain connects TRBV2 to TRBJ2-7; D perhaps matches TRBD2 (5 bases). The CDR3 loop spans 12 amino acids. The germline gives CDR1 SNHLY, CDR2 FYNNEI. V shed 6 bases and J shed 2 bases, with 8 bases lying between them.

This chain links TRBV7-2 with TRBJ2-1; the D gene is possibly TRBD1 (6 bases). V was shortened by 5 bases and J by 12 bases, with 14 bases between the two germline ends. This CDR3 has 12 amino acids. Germline V lookup: CDR1 SGHTA, CDR2 FQGNSA. The CDR3 sequence is CASSPARQVQFF. The CDR3 DNA reads TGTGCCAGCAGCCCTGCTCGACAGGTGCAGTTCTTC.

There are a few counts of this clone. The chain uses TRBV5-1 and TRBJ2-1; tentatively, D is TRBD1 or TRBD2 (5 bases each). The CDR3 runs to 13 residues. The V gene's germline CDR1 is SGHRS and CDR2 YFSETQ. The ends were cut back, 1 base at V and 10 bases at J, with 12 bases in the middle. CDR3 residues: CASSLPGAGEQFF. In DNA, the CDR3 is TGCGCCAGCAGCTTGCCCGGGGCTGGGGAGCAGTTCTTC.

Turning to this clone: Since a much larger clone is just one base distant, this may be a read error. J is TRBJ2-3 and V is TRBV13, with unresolved D. V was trimmed by 1 base and J by 1 base, leaving 3 bases between them. This CDR3 has 13 amino acids. From germline, CDR1 is PRHDT and CDR2 FYEKMQ (reference sequence). This chain's CDR3 is CASSLDGTDTQYF. The CDR3 DNA reads TGTGCCAGCAGCTTAGACGGCACAGATACGCAGTATTTT.

The CDR3 spells CASSVGQGTYNEQFF. The CDR3 nucleotides are TGCGCCAGCAGCGTTGGACAGGGCACCTACAATGAGCAGTTCTTC. The chain couples TRBV5-1 to TRBJ2-1; the match to TRBD1 covers 8 bases. The germline V gene has CDR1 SGHRS and CDR2 YFSETQ. The length of the CDR3 is 15 residues. Losses at the gene ends were 4 bases for V and 2 bases for J; bases not matched to a gene: 5.

There are a few counts of this clone. This chain connects TRBV15 to TRBJ2-1; D is unclear. V lost 0 bases and J lost 1, with 10 bases in between. Germline values: CDR1 LNHNV, CDR2 YYDKDF (reference sequence). The CDR3 has 16 residues. The CDR3 nucleotides are TGTGCCACCAGCAGAGATCTAAAGGCGTCCTACAATGAGCAGTTCTTC. It encodes CATSRDLKASYNEQFF.

The chain recombines TRBV5-6 with TRBJ2-1; 7 bases are a match to TRBD1. V lost 4 bases and J lost 0; bases outside the gene matches: 4. Germline CDR1 and CDR2: SGHDT and YYEEEE. There are 15 residues in the CDR3. CDR3 protein: CASSQTGSSYNEQFF. In nucleotides, the CDR3 is TGTGCCAGCAGCCAGACAGGGAGCTCCTACAATGAGCAGTTCTTC.